These 2 T cell receptor beta chains were all obtained from the same sample, sequenced in a study of PD-L1 blockade in urothelial cancer. The data were produced by immunoSEQ multiplex PCR, yet TCRdb's version contains in-frame clones alone and is incomplete. Of over 35,000 clones detected, approximately 90% appear once; the ten largest clones hold approximately 11%. Time point here: pretreatment peripheral blood. The sample was PBMCs, taken around atezolizumab (anti-PD-L1) treatment. Receptors were obtained from an older woman with urothelial cancer.

The chain is built from TRBV7-2 and TRBJ2-5, with 9 positions matching TRBD2. With V trimmed by 0 bases and J by 5 bases, 7 bases remained unmatched. There are 16 residues in the CDR3. CDR1 is SGHTA, CDR2 FQGNSA, per germline. The CDR3 spells CASSLAFSGRRETQYF. In nucleotides, the CDR3 is TGTGCCAGCAGCTTAGCCTTTAGCGGGAGACGCGAGACCCAGTACTTC.

The chain joins TRBV28 to TRBJ1-2; 10 nucleotides agree with TRBD1. V was pared by 6 bases and J by 7 bases, with 14 bases of the junction left unmatched. The CDR3 runs 16 residues. Germline V lookup: CDR1 MDHEN, CDR2 SYDVKM. CDR3 nucleotide sequence: TGTGCCAGCAGGCCAGCGACAGGGGGCCTGGTCGTTGGCTACACCTTC. Protein product: CASRPATGGLVVGYTF.